This T cell receptor beta chain came from a study of Graves' ophthalmopathy and Graves' hyperthyroidism. Whole-study context: Hyperthyroidism was classified as stable if no ophthalmopathy occurred within 18 months of follow-up. General study findings and limits: Predictions made by the model for ophthalmopathy progression reached roughly 64% sensitivity and less than 80% specificity.

Clinicians diagnosed using symptoms, serum thyroxine, TRAb, thyroid ultrasound and orbital computed tomography. RNA transcripts were the template, and TCR beta CDR3 regions were amplified from them. Second-round multiplex PCR came after a first-round RT-PCR that employed HTBI primers. MiXCR, run by TCRdb on the multiplex PCR reads, gives a single entry per CDR3 protein. Altogether more than 1,000,000 distinct CDR3 sequences are present, 35% to 40% being singletons, with the ten largest covering approximately 10%. The CDR3 is made up of 15 amino acids. Looked up from germline, CDR1 is SGHKS and CDR2 is YYEKEE (reference sequence). V dropped 0 bases and J dropped 1 base, with 10 bases sitting between them. The sample holds many counts of this clonotype. The antigen is unknown.

The TCR sequence derives from an adult man with Graves' hyperthyroidism. This sequence joins TRBV5-5 and TRBJ1-1, with a tentative D call TRBD1 (5 bases). Sequences were obtained from peripheral blood or thyroid tissue (not recorded which). This CDR3 reads CASSLGETGNTEAFF. The CDR3 DNA sequence: TGTGCCAGCAGCTTGGGGGAAACAGGGAACACTGAAGCTTTCTTT.